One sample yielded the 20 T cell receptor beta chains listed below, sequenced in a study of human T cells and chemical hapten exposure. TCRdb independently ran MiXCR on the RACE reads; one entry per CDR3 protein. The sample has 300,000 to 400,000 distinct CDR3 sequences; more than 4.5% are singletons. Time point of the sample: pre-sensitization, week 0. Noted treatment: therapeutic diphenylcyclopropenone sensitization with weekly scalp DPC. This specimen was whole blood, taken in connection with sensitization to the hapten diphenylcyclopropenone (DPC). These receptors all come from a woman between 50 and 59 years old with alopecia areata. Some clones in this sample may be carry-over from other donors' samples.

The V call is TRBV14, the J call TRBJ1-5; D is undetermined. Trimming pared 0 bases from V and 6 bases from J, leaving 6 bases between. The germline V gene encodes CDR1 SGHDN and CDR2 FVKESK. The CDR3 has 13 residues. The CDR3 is CASSQEIGQPQHF. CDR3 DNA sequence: TGTGCCAGCAGCCAAGAAATCGGTCAGCCCCAGCATTTT.

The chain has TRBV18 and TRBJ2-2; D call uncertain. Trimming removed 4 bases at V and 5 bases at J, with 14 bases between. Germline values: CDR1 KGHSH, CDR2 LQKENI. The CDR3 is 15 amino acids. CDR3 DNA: TGTGCCAGCTCACGGGCTAACACGTGGACCGGGGAGCTGTTTTTT. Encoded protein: CASSRANTWTGELFF.

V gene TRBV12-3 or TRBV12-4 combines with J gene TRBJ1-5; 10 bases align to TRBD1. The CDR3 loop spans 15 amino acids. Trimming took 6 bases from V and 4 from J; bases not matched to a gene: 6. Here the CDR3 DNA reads TGTGCCAGCAGGACCGGGACAGGGGCGAATCAGCCCCAGCATTTT. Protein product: CASRTGTGANQPQHF.

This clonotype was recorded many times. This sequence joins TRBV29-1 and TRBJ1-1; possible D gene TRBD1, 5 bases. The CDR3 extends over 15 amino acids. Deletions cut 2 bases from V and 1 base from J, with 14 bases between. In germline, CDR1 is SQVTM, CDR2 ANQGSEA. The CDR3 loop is CSVEMEGIENTEAFF. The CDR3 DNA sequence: TGCAGCGTTGAAATGGAGGGGATCGAGAACACTGAAGCTTTCTTT.

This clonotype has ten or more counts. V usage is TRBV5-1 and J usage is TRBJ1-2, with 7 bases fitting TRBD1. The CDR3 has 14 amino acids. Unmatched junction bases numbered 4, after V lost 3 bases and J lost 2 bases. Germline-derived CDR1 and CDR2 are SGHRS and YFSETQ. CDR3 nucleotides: TGCGCCAGCAGCTCGACAGGGATGAACTATGGCTACACCTTC. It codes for CASSSTGMNYGYTF.

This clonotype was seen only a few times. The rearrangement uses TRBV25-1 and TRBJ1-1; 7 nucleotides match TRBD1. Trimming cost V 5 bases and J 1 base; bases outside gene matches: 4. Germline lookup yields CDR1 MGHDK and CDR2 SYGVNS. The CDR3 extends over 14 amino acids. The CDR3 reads CASSWTGQNTEAFF. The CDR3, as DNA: TGTGCCAGCAGTTGGACAGGTCAGAACACTGAAGCTTTCTTT.

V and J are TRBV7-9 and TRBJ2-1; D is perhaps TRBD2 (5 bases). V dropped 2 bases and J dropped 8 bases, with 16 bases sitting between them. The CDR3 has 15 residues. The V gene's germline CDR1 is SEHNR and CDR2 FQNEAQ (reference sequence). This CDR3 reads CASSLKEAAVYEQFF. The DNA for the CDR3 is TGTGCCAGCAGCTTAAAGGAGGCAGCGGTCTATGAGCAGTTCTTC.

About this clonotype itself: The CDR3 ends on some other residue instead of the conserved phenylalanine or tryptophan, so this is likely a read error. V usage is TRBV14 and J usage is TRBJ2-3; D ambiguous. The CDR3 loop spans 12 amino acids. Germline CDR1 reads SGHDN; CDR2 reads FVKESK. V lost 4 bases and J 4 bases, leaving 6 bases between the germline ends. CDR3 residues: CASSLTADTQYS. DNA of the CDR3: TGTGCCAGCAGCCTTACAGCAGATACGCAGTATTCT.

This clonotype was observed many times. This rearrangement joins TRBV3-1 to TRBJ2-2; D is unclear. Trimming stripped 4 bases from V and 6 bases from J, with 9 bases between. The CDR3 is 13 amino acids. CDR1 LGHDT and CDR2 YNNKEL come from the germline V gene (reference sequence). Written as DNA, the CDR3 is TGTGCCAGCAGCCCCGGGTATCCCGGGGAGCTGTTTTTT. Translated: CASSPGYPGELFF.

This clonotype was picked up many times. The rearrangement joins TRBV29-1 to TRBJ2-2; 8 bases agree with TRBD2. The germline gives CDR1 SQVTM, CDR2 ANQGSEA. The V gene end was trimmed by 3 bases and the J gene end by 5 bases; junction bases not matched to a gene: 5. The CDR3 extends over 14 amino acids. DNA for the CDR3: TGCAGCGTTGATATAGCGGGATTAACCGGGGAGCTGTTTTTT. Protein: CSVDIAGLTGELFF.

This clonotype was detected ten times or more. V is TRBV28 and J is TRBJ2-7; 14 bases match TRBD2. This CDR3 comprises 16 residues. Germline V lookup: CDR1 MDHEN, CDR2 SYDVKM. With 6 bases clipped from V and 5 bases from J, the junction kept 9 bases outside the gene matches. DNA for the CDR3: TGTGCCAGCAGCCCCCGACTAGCGGGAGGGCCAAACGAGCAGTACTTC. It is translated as CASSPRLAGGPNEQYF.

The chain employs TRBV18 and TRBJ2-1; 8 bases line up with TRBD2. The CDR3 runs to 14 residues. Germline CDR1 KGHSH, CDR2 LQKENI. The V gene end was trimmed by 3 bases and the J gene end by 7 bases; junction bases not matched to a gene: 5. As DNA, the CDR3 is TGTGCCAGCTCACCGCGGGGGGCCGGGAATGAGCAGTTCTTC. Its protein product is CASSPRGAGNEQFF.

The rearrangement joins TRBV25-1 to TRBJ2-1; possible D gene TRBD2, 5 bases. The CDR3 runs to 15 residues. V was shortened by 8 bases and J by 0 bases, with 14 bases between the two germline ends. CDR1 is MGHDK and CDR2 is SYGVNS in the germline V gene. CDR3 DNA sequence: TGTGCCAGCGTCCCAAGCGGAAGCTCCTACAATGAGCAGTTCTTC. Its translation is CASVPSGSSYNEQFF.

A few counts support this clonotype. DNA of the CDR3: TGTGCCAGCAGCGCGCCGGGACGGACGAACACCGGGGAGCTGTTTTTT. Its translation: CASSAPGRTNTGELFF. The chain carries TRBV9 and TRBJ2-2; D is perhaps TRBD1 or TRBD2 (5 bases each). Looked up from germline, CDR1 is SGDLS and CDR2 is YYNGEE. This CDR3 region has 16 residues. Deletions cut 3 bases from V and 0 bases from J, with 12 bases between.

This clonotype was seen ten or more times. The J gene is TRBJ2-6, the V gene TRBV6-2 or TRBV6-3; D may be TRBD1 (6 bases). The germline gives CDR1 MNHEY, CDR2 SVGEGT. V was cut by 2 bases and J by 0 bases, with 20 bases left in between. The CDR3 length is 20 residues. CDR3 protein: CASSYAPGDLTDSGANVLTF. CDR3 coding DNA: TGTGCCAGCAGTTACGCCCCAGGGGATTTAACCGACTCTGGGGCCAACGTCCTGACTTTC.

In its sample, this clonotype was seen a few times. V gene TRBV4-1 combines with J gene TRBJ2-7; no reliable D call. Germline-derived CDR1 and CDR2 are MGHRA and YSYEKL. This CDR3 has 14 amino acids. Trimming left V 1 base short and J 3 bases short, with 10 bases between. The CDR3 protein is CASSQARDRYEQYF. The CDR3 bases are TGCGCCAGCAGCCAAGCGCGTGACCGCTACGAGCAGTACTTC.

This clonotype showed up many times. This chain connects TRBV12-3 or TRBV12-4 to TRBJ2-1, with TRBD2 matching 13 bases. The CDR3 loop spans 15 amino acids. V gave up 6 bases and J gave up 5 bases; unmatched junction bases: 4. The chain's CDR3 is CASRLGLAGDNEQFF. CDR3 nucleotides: TGTGCCAGCAGGCTCGGACTAGCGGGGGACAATGAGCAGTTCTTC.

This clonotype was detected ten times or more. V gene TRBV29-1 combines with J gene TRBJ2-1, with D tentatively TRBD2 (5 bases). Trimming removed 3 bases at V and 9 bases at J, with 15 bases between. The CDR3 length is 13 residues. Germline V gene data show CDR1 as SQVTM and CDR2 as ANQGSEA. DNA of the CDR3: TGCAGCGTTGATATCACTAGAGGCAGTGAGCAGTTCTTC. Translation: CSVDITRGSEQFF.

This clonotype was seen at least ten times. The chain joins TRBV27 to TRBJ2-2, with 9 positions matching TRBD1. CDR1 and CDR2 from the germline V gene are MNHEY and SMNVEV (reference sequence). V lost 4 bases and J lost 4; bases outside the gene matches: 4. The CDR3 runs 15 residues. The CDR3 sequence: CASSSDRGGTGELFF. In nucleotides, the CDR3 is TGTGCCAGCAGTTCCGACAGGGGGGGCACCGGGGAGCTGTTTTTT.

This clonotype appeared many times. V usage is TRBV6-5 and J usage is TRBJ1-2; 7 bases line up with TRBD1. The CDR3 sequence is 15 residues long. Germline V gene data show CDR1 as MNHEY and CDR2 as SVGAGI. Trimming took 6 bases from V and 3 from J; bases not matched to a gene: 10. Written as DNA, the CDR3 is TGTGCCAGCAGCTCTCCTTATACAGGGGACTATGGCTACACCTTC. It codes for CASSSPYTGDYGYTF.